The rows below give T cell receptor beta chains drawn from one sample of a study of T cells in Graves' hyperthyroidism and ophthalmopathy. TCRdb re-called the multiplex PCR reads through MiXCR, storing one row per CDR3 protein. The data contain roughly 100,000 distinct CDR3 sequences, about 51% of them singletons. Sequencing input: blood. The source is a woman aged 40 to 50 with Graves' hyperthyroidism. Both conserved end residues are part of each CDR3. A D gene is named only where the DNA matches it firmly. A clone size is listed for some rows: how often the clone was seen (once, few, many), or a class if it is expanded.

cdr3_length,d_call,clone_size,j_call,v_call,cdr3_nt,cdr3_aa
13,.,.,TRBJ1-2,TRBV25-1,TGTGCCAGCCAAGATGGGAGTTACTATGGCTACACCTTC,CASQDGSYYGYTF
14,.,.,TRBJ1-4,TRBV29-1,TGCAGCTCCGTAGGGGCCTCTCACCCGGGAAAACTGTTTTTT,CSSVGASHPGKLFF
14,.,.,TRBJ2-7,TRBV15,TGTGCCACCAGCAGAGATCAGGACCGCTACGAGCAGTACTTC,CATSRDQDRYEQYF
16,TRBD2,.,TRBJ2-5,TRBV7-8,TGTGCCAGCAGCCAACTAGCGGGAGGGCGGGTAGAGACCCAGTACTTC,CASSQLAGGRVETQYF
15,TRBD2,.,TRBJ2-2,TRBV24-1,TGTGCCACCAGGAGAGCGGGAGGGCCCACCGGGGAGCTGTTTTTT,CATRRAGGPTGELFF
14,.,.,TRBJ2-5,TRBV7-2,TGTGCCAGCTTTAGGGGGCGGGAGATGATGACCCAGTACTTC,CASFRGREMMTQYF
14,TRBD1,.,TRBJ2-7,TRBV24-1,TGTGCCACCAGTGATTCGGACAGGGCGCGCGAGCAGTACTTC,CATSDSDRAREQYF
15,TRBD2,.,TRBJ2-5,TRBV9,TGTGCCAGCAGCCACCGGGGGGGAGATCAAGAGACCCAGTACTTC,CASSHRGGDQETQYF
13,.,many,TRBJ2-7,TRBV19,TGTGCCAGTAGCTTGGAGGGGGACTACGAGCAGTACTTC,CASSLEGDYEQYF
15,.,many,TRBJ2-7,TRBV19,TGTGCCAGTAGTAGTTCAGGGAGGAGCTCCTACGAGCAGTACTTC,CASSSSGRSSYEQYF
14,.,few,TRBJ1-5,TRBV19,TGTGCCAGTAGTCCCGGACACCTCAATCAGCCCCAGCATTTT,CASSPGHLNQPQHF
13,.,few,TRBJ2-2,TRBV11-1,TGTGCCAGCAGCTTGGAACGCTCTGGGGAGCTGTTTTTT,CASSLERSGELFF